This TCR beta chain was sequenced during a study of Ad26.COV2.S vaccination and SARS-CoV-2 variants. Study conclusions and caveats: The TCR breadth and depth analyses may have produced an underestimate of total T cell responses.

Treatment here: some 20 received Ad26.COV2.S at low or high dose, single or two shots; about five received placebo; per-sample allocation not given. Sampling was done on day 63 after the first vaccine or placebo injection. Details on this clone: Its antigen is unidentified.

Only in-frame clones appear in the TCRdb table, and some are missing; sequencing was by immunoSEQ multiplex PCR. The profile covers 350,000 to 500,000 clones, with 90% appearing a single time and approximately 4.3% taken by the ten largest. Per germline, CDR1 SGHNT and CDR2 YYREEE (reference sequence). Trimming cost V 0 bases and J 2 bases, with 8 bases left between them. The CDR3 is made up of 15 amino acids. Sequenced material: peripheral blood, taken in a trial of Ad26.COV2.S vaccine versus placebo. This sequence originates from a person aged 18-65 years who received the Ad26.COV2.S COVID-19 vaccine or a placebo. The genes are TRBV5-4 and TRBJ1-4, with TRBD1 as a possible D gene (6 bases). CDR3 residues: CASSLGGRTNEKLFF. The CDR3 bases are TGTGCCAGCAGCTTGGGGGGGCGCACTAATGAAAAACTGTTTTTT. The full variable domain, with the rest looked up from reference TRBV5-4 and TRBJ1-4, is ETGVTQSPTHLIKTRGQQVTLRCSSQSGHNTVSWYQQALGQGPQFIFQYYREEENGRGNFPPRFSGLQFPNYSSELNVNALELDDSALYLCASSLGGRTNEKLFFGSGTQLSVL.